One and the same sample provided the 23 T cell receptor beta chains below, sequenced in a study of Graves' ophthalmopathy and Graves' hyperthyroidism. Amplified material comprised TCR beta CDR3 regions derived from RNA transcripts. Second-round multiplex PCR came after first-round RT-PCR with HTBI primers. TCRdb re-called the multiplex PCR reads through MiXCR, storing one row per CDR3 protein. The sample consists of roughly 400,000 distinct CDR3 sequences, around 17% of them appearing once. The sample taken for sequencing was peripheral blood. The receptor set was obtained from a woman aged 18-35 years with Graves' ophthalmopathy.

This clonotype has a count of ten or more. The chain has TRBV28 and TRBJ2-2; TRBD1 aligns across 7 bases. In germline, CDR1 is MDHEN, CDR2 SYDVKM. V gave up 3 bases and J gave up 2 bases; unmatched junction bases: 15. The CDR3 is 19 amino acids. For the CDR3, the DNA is TGTGCCAGCAGTTTTTTTCTCGGTTACAGGGGCTCAAACACCGGGGAGCTGTTTTTT. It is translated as CASSFFLGYRGSNTGELFF.

In DNA, the CDR3 is TGTGCCAGCAGCTTAGCGTCGACAGAGACCCAGTACTTC. Protein: CASSLASTETQYF. The chain has TRBV7-2 and TRBJ2-5; unclear D gene. CDR1 is SGHTA and CDR2 is FQGNSA in the germline V gene. The CDR3 length is 13 residues. The V and J ends lost 0 bases and 4 bases respectively, with 6 bases between them.

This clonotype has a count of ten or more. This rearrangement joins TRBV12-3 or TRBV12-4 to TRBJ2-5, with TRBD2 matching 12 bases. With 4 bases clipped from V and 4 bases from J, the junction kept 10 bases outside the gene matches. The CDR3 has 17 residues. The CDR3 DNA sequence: TGTGCCAGCAGTTCCCCTAGCGGGAGGGGAGGAGGAGAGACCCAGTACTTC. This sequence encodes CASSSPSGRGGGETQYF.

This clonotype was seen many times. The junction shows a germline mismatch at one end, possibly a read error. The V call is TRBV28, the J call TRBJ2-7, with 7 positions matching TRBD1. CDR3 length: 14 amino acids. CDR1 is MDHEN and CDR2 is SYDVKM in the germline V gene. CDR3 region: CASNLDRASYEQYF. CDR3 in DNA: TGTGCCAGCAATTTAGACAGGGCCAGTTACGAGCAGTACTTC.

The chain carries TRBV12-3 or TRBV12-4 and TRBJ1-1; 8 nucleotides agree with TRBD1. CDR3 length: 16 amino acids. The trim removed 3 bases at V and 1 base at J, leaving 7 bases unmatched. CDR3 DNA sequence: TGTGCCAGCAGTTTTGGCCCGGACAGGGCGAACACTGAAGCTTTCTTT. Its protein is CASSFGPDRANTEAFF.

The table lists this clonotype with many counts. This CDR3 reads CASSYYRGKETQYF. DNA of the CDR3: TGTGCCAGCAGTTACTACAGGGGGAAAGAGACCCAGTACTTC. The rearrangement uses TRBV6-5 and TRBJ2-5; 8 nucleotides agree with TRBD1. The length of the CDR3 is 14 residues. Germline V CDR1 and CDR2: MNHEY, SVGAGI. Unmatched junction bases numbered 1, after V lost 1 base and J lost 3 bases.

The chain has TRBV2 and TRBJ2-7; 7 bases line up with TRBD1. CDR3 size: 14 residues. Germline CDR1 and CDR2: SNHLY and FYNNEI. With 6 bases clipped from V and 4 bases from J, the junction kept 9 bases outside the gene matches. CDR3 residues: CASSPGQDPYEQYF. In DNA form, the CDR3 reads TGTGCCAGCAGCCCAGGACAGGACCCTTACGAGCAGTACTTC.

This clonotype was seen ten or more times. The CDR3 DNA sequence: TGTGCCAGCGGGGGCAAGGGGTGGGACGAGCAGTACTTC. Its translation is CASGGKGWDEQYF. V gene TRBV12-3 or TRBV12-4 combines with J gene TRBJ2-7; possible D gene TRBD1, 6 bases. CDR3 size: 13 residues. Trimming took 8 bases from V and 5 from J, leaving 16 bases between them.

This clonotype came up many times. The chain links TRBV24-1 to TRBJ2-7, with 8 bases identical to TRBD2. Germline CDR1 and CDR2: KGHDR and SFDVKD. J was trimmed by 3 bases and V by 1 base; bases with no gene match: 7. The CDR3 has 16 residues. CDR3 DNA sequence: TGTGCCACCAGTGATTTCGGAAGGCGGGAGGACTACGAGCAGTACTTC. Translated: CATSDFGRREDYEQYF.

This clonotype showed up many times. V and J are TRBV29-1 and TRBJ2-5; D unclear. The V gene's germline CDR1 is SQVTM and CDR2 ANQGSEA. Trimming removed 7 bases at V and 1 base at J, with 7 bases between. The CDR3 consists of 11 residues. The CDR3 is CSAWVQETQYF. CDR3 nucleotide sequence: TGCAGCGCTTGGGTCCAAGAGACCCAGTACTTC.

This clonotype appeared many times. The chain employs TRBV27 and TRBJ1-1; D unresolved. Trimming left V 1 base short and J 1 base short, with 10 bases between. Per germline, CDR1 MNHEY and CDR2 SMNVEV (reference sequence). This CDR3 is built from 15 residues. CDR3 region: CASSLLADSNTEAFF. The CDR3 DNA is TGTGCCAGCAGTTTATTAGCAGACTCGAACACTGAAGCTTTCTTT.

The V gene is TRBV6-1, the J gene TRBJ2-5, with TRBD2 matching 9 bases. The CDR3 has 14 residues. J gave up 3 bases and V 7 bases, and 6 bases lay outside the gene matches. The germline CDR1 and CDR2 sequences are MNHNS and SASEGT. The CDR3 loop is CASIWTSAKETQYF. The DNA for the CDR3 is TGTGCCAGCATATGGACTAGCGCGAAAGAGACCCAGTACTTC.

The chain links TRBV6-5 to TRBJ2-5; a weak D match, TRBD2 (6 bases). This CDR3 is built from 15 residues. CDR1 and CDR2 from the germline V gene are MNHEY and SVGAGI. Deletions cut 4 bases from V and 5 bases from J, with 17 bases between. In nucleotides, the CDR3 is TGTGCCAGCAGTTCTACGACTAGGCGGCTGGAGACCCAGTACTTC. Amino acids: CASSSTTRRLETQYF.

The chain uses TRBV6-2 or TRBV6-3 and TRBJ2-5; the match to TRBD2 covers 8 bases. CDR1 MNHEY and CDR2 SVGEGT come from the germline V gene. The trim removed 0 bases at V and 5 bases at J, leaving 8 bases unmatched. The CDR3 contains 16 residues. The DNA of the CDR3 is TGTGCCAGCAGTTACTCCAAAGCGGGAGTAGGGGAGACCCAGTACTTC. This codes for CASSYSKAGVGETQYF.

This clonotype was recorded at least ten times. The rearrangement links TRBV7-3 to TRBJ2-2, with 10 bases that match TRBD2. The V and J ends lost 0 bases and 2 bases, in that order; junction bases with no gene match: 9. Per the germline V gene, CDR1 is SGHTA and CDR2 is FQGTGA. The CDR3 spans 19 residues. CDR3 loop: CASSLTLHSGGTNTGELFF. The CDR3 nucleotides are TGTGCCAGCAGCTTAACCCTCCATAGCGGGGGGACAAACACCGGGGAGCTGTTTTTT.

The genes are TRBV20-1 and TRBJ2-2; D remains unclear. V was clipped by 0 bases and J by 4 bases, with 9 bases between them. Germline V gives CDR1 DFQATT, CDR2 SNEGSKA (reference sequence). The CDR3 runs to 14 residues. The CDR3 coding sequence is TGCAGTGCTAGAGATGAGTTTGGCACCGGGGAGCTGTTTTTT. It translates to CSARDEFGTGELFF.

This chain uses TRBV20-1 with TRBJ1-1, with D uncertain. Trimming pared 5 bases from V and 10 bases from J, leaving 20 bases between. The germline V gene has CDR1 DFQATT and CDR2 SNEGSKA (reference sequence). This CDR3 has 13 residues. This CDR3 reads CSAGWAAVAGAFF. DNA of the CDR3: TGCAGTGCTGGATGGGCAGCCGTCGCTGGAGCTTTCTTT.

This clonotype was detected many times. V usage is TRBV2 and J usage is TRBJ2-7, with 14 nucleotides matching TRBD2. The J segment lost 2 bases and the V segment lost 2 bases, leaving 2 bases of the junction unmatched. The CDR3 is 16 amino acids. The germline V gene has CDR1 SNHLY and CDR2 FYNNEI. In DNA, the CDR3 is TGTGCCAGCAGTGAACAGGGACTAGCGGGAGCCTACGAGCAGTACTTC. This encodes CASSEQGLAGAYEQYF.

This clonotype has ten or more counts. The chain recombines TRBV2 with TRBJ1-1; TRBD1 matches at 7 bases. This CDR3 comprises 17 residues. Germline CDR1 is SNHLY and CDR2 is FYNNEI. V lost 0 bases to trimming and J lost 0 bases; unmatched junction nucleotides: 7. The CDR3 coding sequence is TGTGCCAGCAGTGAAGCGGCGGGACAGATCTTGAACACTGAAGCTTTCTTT. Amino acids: CASSEAAGQILNTEAFF.

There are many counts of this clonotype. The chain's CDR3 is CASSHPGSPLHF. The CDR3 bases are TGTGCCAGCAGCCACCCGGGATCACCCCTCCACTTT. The V gene is TRBV11-2, the J gene TRBJ1-6; D call uncertain. Looked up from germline, CDR1 is SGHAT and CDR2 is FQNNGV. Trimming removed 5 bases from V and 10 bases from J, with 9 bases in between. The CDR3 loop spans 12 amino acids.

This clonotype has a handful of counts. The CDR3 protein is CSAREGWKLGGAFF. The DNA of the CDR3 is TGCAGTGCTAGAGAGGGGTGGAAGCTAGGAGGAGCTTTCTTT. The chain uses TRBV20-1 and TRBJ1-1, with D uncertain. The germline CDR1 and CDR2 sequences are DFQATT and SNEGSKA (reference sequence). The CDR3 runs 14 residues. V was shortened by 0 bases and J by 10 bases, with 18 bases between the two germline ends.

This CDR3 reads CASSLRGRATWETQYF. The CDR3, as DNA: TGTGCCAGCAGCTTACGGGGTAGGGCAACGTGGGAGACCCAGTACTTC. The V call is TRBV11-2, the J call TRBJ2-5, with D maybe TRBD2 (5 bases). Germline lookup yields CDR1 SGHAT and CDR2 FQNNGV. Trimming took off 2 bases at V and 5 bases at J, with 18 bases between the two ends. The CDR3 is made up of 16 amino acids.

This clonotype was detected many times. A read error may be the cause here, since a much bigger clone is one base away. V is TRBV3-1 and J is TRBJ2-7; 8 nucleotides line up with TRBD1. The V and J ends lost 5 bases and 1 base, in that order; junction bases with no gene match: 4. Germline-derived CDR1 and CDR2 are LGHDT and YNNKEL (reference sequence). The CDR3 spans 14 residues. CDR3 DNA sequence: TGTGCCAGCAGCTTCCGACAGGGGTCCTACGAGCAGTACTTC. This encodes CASSFRQGSYEQYF.